These T cell receptor beta chains were read from a single sample in a study of cytomegalovirus exposure and HLA in healthy donors. Data came from immunoSEQ multiplex PCR; TCRdb stores just in-frame clones and leaves some out. This table holds about 200,000 clones, roughly four fifths found once. Sequencing used PBMCs. The receptors here all came from a woman in her late teens or twenties in good health and CMV-seronegative. Both conserved end residues are part of each CDR3. Size values are once, few and many counts, or a class for expanded clones, and some rows have none.

>TRBV28|.|TRBJ2-6
CAGSKGDRSSGANVLTF
>TRBV12-5|.|TRBJ2-1
CASGLVTGQGSNEQFF
>TRBV7-9|.|TRBJ2-5
CSSSLGLAGYQETQYF
>TRBV19|.|TRBJ1-3
CASSIQSRGRGNTIYF
>TRBV7-2|.|TRBJ1-3
CASSATGVGNTIYF
>TRBV6-5|few|TRBJ1-1
CASSPSTGGSEAFF
>TRBV4-1|.|TRBJ2-7
CASSQGDRLAGAYEQYF
>TRBV9|.|TRBJ2-3
CASSVGVSGRGTDTQYF
>TRBV5-4|.|TRBJ2-2
CASSLGGSRTGELFF
>TRBV4-3|.|TRBJ2-2
CASSGRWTTGTGELFF
>TRBV7-2|.|TRBJ2-7
CASSLWPQGSYEQYF
>TRBV28|.|TRBJ2-4
CASRPGTSGSRPQYF
>TRBV29-1|.|TRBJ1-1
CSVPSTGQGGTEAFF
>TRBV2|few|TRBJ1-1
CASSDQRMNTEAFF
>TRBV11-3|.|TRBJ2-1
CASVEGGAYNEQFF
>TRBV7-2|.|TRBJ2-1
CASSPGQGSNEQFF
>TRBV7-6|.|TRBJ2-1
CASSLQRNEQFF
>TRBV5-6|few|TRBJ2-1
CASSLVRSGRDNEQFF
>TRBV6-1|.|TRBJ1-3
CASRLTGNSGNTIYF
>TRBV11-2|.|TRBJ2-3
CASSLSRELAQYF
>TRBV7-2|.|TRBJ2-7
CASSKNGMSSYEQYF
>TRBV6-1|.|TRBJ2-7
CASSGYEQYF
>TRBV11-3|.|TRBJ2-5
CASTKDREGWETQYF
>TRBV27|.|TRBJ1-2
CASSLEGNYGYTF
>TRBV10-1|.|TRBJ1-1
CASRAGMGTEAFF
>TRBV28|.|TRBJ2-3
CASSLRQGSTDTQYF
>TRBV5-4|.|TRBJ2-1
CASSLGGSGGNEQFF
>TRBV6-1|.|TRBJ1-6
CASSVGSYNSPLHF
>TRBV5-1|few|TRBJ2-6
CASSLGAAGANVLTF
>TRBV27|.|TRBJ2-7
CASSPSGTGDPEQYF
>TRBV5-4|.|TRBJ1-2
CASSLVGGNGYTF
>TRBV7-9|.|TRBJ2-2
CASSLLGTSGGGELFF
>TRBV10-1|.|TRBJ2-1
CASSEGLGGEQFF
>TRBV6-5|few|TRBJ1-5
CASSPGSRANQPQHF
>TRBV10-3|once|TRBJ2-1
CAISEGSPSGPGYNEQFF
>TRBV7-2|.|TRBJ2-1
CASSLLNEQFF
>TRBV28|.|TRBJ2-7
CASQSSPLYSYEQYF
>TRBV28|.|TRBJ2-3
CASTLSGSEGDTQYF